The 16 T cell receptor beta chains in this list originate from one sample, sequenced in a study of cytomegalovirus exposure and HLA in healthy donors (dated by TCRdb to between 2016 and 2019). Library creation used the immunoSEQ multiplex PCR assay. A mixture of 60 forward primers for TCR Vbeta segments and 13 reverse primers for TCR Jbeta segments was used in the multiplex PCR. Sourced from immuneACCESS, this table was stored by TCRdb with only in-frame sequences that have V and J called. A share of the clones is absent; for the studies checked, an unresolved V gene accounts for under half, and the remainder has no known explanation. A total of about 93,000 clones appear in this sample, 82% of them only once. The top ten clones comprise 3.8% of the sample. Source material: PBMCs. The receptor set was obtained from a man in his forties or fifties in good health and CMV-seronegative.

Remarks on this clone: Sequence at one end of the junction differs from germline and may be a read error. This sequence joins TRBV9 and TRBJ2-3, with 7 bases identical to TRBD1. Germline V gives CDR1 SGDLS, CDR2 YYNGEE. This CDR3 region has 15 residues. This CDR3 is CASSDGTASTNTQYF. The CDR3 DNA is TGTGCCAGCAGCGATGGGACAGCCAGCACAAATACGCAGTATTTT.

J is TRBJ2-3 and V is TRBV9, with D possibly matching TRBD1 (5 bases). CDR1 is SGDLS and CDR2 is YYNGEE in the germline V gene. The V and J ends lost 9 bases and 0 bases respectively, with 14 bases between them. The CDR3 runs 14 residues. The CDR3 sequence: CATSQGPSTDTQYF. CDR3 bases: TGTGCCACATCCCAGGGCCCTAGCACAGATACGCAGTATTTT.

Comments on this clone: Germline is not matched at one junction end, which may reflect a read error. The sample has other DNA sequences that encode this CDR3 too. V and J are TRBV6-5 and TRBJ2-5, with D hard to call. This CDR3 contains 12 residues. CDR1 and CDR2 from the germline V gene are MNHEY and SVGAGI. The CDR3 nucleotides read TGTGCCAGCAGCTACTCGAGAGAGACCCAGTACTTC. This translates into CASSYSRETQYF.

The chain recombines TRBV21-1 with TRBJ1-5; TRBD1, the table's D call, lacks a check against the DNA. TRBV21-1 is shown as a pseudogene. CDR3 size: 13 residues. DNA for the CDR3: TGTGCCAGCAGCAAAGGGCACGATCAACCCCAGCATTTT. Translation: CASSKGHDQPQHF.

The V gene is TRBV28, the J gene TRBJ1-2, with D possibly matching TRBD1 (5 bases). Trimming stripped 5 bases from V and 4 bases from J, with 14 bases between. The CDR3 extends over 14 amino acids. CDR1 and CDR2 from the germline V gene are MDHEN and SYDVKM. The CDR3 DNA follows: TGTGCCAGCAGTCCCGCTGGGGGGGTCTATGGCTACACCTTC. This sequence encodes CASSPAGGVYGYTF.

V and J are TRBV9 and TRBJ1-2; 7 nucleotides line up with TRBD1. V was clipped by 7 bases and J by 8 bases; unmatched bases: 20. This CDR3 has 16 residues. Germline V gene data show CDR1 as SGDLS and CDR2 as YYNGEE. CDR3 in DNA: TGTGCCAGCTCTCCCCCCGGGGGAGAGGGGGCGCGCGGCTACACCTTC. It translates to CASSPPGGEGARGYTF. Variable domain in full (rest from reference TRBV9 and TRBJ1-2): DSGVTQTPKHLITATGQRVTLRCSPRSGDLSVYWYQQSLDQGLQFLIQYYNGEERAKGNILERFSAQQFPDLHSELNLSSLELGDSALYFCASSPPGGEGARGYTFGSGTRLTVV.

CDR3 nucleotides: TGTGCCAGCAGCGCCGGACAGTTTGAGCAGTTCTTC. It codes for CASSAGQFEQFF. The V call is TRBV5-6, the J call TRBJ2-1; D may be TRBD1 (6 bases). The V and J ends lost 4 bases and 9 bases respectively, with 11 bases between them. The germline V gene has CDR1 SGHDT and CDR2 YYEEEE. This CDR3 is 12 amino acids long.

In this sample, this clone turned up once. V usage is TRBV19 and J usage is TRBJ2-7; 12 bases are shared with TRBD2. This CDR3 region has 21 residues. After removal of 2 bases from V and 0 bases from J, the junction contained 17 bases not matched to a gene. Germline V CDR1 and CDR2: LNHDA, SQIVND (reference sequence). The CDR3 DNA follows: TGTGCCAGTAGTATATCCCCGGGACAGGGGAGACTAGCGGGAGACTCCTACGAGCAGTACTTC. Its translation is CASSISPGQGRLAGDSYEQYF.

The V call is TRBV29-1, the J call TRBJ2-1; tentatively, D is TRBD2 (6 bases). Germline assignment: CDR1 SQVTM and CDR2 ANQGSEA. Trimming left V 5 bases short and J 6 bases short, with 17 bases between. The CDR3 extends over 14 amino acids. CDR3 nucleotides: TGCAGCGTTACCTACGGACTAAGACCCAATGAGCAGTTCTTC. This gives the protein CSVTYGLRPNEQFF.

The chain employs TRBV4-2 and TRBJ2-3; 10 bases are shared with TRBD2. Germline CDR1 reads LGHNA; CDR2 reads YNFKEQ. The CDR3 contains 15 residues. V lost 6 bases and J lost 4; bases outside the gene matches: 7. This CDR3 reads CASRPGTSAADTQYF. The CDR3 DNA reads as TGTGCCAGCAGACCCGGGACTAGCGCCGCAGATACGCAGTATTTT.

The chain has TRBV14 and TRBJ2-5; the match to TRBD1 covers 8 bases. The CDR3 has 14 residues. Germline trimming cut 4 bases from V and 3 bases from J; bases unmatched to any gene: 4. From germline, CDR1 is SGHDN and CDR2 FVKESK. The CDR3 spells CASSPRQGKETQYF. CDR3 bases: TGTGCCAGCAGCCCTAGACAGGGGAAAGAGACCCAGTACTTC.

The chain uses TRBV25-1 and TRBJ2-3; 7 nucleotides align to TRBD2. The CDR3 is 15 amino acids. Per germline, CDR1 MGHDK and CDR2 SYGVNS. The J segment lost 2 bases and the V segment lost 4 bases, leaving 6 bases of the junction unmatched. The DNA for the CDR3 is TGTGCCAGCAGTGGCCCTAGCGGCTCCACAGATACGCAGTATTTT. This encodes CASSGPSGSTDTQYF.

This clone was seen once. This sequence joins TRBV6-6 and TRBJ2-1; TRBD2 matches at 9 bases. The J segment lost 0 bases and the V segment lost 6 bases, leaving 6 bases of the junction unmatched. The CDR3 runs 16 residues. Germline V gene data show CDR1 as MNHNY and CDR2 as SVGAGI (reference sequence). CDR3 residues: CASRADSGSSYNEQFF. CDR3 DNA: TGTGCCAGCAGAGCCGATAGCGGGAGCTCCTACAATGAGCAGTTCTTC.

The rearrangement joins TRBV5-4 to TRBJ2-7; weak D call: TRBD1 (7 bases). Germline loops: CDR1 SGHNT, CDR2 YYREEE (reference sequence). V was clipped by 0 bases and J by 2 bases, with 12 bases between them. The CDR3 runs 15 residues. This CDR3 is CASSLAGGTAYEQYF. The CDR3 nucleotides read TGTGCCAGCAGCTTGGCCGGCGGGACAGCCTACGAGCAGTACTTC.

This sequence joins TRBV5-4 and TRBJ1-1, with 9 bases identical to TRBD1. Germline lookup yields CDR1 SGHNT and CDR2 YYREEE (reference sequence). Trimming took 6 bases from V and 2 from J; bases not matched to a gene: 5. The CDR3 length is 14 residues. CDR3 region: CASNTQGANTEAFF. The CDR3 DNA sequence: TGTGCCAGCAACACACAGGGGGCCAACACTGAAGCTTTCTTT.

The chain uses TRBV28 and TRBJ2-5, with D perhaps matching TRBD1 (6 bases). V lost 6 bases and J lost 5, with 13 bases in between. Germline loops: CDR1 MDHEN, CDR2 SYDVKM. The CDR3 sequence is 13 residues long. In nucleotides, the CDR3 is TGTGCCAGCAGCCTACGACAGGATGAGACCCAGTACTTC. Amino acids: CASSLRQDETQYF.